This T cell receptor (beta chain) comes out of a study of Ad26.COV2.S vaccination and SARS-CoV-2 variants. Study summary: By the intramuscular route, Ad26.COV2.S was given once, or twice 56 days apart.

Study-wide points: Analytic work on TCR breadth and depth might have understated the full extent of total T cell responses. Across vaccine and placebo recipients, the breadth of non-spike TCRs was similar.

Sequencing used immunoSEQ multiplex PCR; TCRdb keeps in-frame clones, though not all of them. There are approximately 500,000 clones in the sample; 87% occur only once, and about 13% lies in the top ten. Treatment given: 15 to 20 received Ad26.COV2.S at low or high dose, single or two shots; roughly five received placebo; per-sample allocation not given. The samples date from day 63 after the first vaccine or placebo injection. Donor was an adult aged 18-55 years in Boston. Looked up from germline, CDR1 is LGHNA and CDR2 is YSLEER. This CDR3 spans 16 amino acids. The ends were cut back, 0 bases at V and 7 bases at J, with 15 bases in the middle. Turning to this clone: No antigen is known for it.

The sequence came from a person aged 18 to 65 who received the Ad26.COV2.S COVID-19 vaccine or a placebo. The specimen was peripheral blood, collected in a trial of Ad26.COV2.S vaccine versus placebo. This chain joins TRBV4-3 and TRBJ2-2, with D maybe TRBD2 (5 bases). CDR3 in DNA: TGCGCCAGCAGCCAAGAAGGTGGGAGATTGGGCGGGGAGCTGTTTTTT. Protein: CASSQEGGRLGGELFF.